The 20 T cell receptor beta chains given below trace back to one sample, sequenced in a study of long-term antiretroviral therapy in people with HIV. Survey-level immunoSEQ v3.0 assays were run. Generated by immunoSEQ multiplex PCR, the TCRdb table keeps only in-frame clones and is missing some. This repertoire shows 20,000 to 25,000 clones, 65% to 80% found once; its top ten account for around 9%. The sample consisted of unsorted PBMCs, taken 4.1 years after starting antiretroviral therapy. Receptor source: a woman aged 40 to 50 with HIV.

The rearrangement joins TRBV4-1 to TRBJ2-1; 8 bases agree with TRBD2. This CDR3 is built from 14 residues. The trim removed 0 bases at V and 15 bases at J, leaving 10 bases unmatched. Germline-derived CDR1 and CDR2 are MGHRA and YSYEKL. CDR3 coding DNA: TGCGCCAGCAGCCAAGATAGGACTAGCAAGCATCCGTTCTTC. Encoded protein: CASSQDRTSKHPFF.

The CDR3 DNA is TGTGCCAGCACCCCCCGGAGTGGCGGGGACACTGAAGCTTTCTTT. As protein: CASTPRSGGDTEAFF. V gene TRBV25-1 combines with J gene TRBJ1-1, with D hard to call. The CDR3 is made up of 15 amino acids. V was trimmed by 7 bases and J by 3 bases, leaving 18 bases between them. Germline-derived CDR1 and CDR2 are MGHDK and SYGVNS.

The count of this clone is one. The CDR3 region is CASSLGQTSGNTIYF. In nucleotides, the CDR3 is TGTGCCAGCAGCTTGGGACAGACCTCTGGAAACACCATATATTTT. V is TRBV5-5 and J is TRBJ1-3; possibly TRBD1 for D (5 bases). V lost 0 bases to trimming and J lost 0 bases, with 7 bases between them. CDR1 is SGHKS and CDR2 is YYEKEE in the germline V gene (reference sequence). The CDR3 is made up of 15 amino acids. The full variable domain, in which reference TRBV5-5 and TRBJ1-3 provide the parts outside the CDR3, is DAGVTQSPTHLIKTRGQQVTLRCSPISGHKSVSWYQQVLGQGPQFIFQYYEKEERGRGNFPDRFSARQFPNYSSELNVNALLLGDSALYLCASSLGQTSGNTIYFGEGSWLTVV.

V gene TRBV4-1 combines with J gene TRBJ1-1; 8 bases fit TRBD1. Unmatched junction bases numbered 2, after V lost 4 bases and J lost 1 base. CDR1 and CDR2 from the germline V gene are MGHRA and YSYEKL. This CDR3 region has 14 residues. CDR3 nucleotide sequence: TGCGCCAGCAGCCTTGGGACAGGGAACACTGAAGCTTTCTTT. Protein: CASSLGTGNTEAFF.

In DNA form, the CDR3 reads TGTGCCAGCTCACCACCGGCTAGCGGGAGGGGTTACAATGAGCAGTTCTTC. Its translation is CASSPPASGRGYNEQFF. The gene calls are TRBV18 and TRBJ2-1; 12 bases are shared with TRBD2. V gave up 0 bases and J gave up 4 bases; unmatched junction bases: 4. Germline V gene sequence: CDR1 KGHSH, CDR2 LQKENI. This CDR3 comprises 17 residues.

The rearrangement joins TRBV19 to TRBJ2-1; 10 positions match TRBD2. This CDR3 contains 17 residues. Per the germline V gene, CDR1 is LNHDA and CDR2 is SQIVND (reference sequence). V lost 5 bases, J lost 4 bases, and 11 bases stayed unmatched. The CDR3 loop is CASSRTSGGGLYNEQFF. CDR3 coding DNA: TGTGCCAGTAGTCGGACTAGCGGAGGAGGTTTATACAATGAGCAGTTCTTC.

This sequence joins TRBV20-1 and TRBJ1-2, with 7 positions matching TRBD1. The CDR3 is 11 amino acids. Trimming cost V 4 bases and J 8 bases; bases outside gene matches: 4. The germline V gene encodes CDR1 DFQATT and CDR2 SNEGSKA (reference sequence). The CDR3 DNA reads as TGCAGTGCTATTACAGGGGACGGCTACACCTTC. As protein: CSAITGDGYTF.

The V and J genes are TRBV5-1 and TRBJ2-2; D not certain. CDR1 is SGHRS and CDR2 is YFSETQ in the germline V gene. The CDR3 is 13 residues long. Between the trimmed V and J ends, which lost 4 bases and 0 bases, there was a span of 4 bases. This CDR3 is CASSPSNTGELFF. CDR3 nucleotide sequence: TGCGCCAGCAGCCCATCGAACACCGGGGAGCTGTTTTTT.

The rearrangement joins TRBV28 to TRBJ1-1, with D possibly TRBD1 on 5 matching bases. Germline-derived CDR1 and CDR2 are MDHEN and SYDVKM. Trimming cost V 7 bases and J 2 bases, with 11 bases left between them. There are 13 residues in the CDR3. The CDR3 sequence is CASKSGGNTEAFF. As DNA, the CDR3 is TGTGCCAGCAAATCCGGGGGTAACACTGAAGCTTTCTTT.

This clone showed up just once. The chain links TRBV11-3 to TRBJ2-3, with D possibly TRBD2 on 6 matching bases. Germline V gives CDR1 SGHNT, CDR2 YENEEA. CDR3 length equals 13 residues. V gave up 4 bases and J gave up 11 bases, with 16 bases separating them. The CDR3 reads CASSSIADSGQYF. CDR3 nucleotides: TGTGCCAGCAGCTCCATAGCGGATAGTGGGCAGTATTTT.

This CDR3 reads CASSFLAGQETQYF. CDR3 nucleotides: TGTGCCAGCAGTTTTCTCGCGGGGCAAGAGACCCAGTACTTC. This rearrangement joins TRBV27 to TRBJ2-5; D possibly corresponds to TRBD2 (6 bases). Germline values: CDR1 MNHEY, CDR2 SMNVEV (reference sequence). Trimming left V 3 bases short and J 2 bases short, with 10 bases between. The CDR3 spans 14 residues.

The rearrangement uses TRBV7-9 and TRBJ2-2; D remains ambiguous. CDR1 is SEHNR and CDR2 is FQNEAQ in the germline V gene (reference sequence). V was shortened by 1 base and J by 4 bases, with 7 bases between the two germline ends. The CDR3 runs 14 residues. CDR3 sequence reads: CASSLGISTGELFF. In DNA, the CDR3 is TGTGCCAGCAGCTTAGGAATCTCCACCGGGGAGCTGTTTTTT. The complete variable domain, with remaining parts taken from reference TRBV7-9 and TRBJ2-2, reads DTGVSQNPRHKITKRGQNVTFRCDPISEHNRLYWYRQTLGQGPEFLTYFQNEAQLEKSRLLSDRFSAERPKGSFSTLEIQRTEQGDSAMYLCASSLGISTGELFFGEGSRLTVL.

The DNA for the CDR3 is TGTGCCAGCTCACCAGAGCGGATCTCCTACGAGCAGTACTTC. This encodes CASSPERISYEQYF. The rearrangement joins TRBV18 to TRBJ2-7; a weak D match, TRBD2 (5 bases). Trimming pared 2 bases from V and 0 bases from J, leaving 8 bases between. The CDR3 extends over 14 amino acids. Germline V CDR1 and CDR2: KGHSH, LQKENI.

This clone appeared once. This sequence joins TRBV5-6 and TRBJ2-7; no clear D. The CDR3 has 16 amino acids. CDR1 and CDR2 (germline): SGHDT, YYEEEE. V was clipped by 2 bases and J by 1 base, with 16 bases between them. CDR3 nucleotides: TGTGCCAGCAGCTTAATGTTTAGGGCTGCTTCCTACGAGCAGTACTTC. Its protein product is CASSLMFRAASYEQYF.

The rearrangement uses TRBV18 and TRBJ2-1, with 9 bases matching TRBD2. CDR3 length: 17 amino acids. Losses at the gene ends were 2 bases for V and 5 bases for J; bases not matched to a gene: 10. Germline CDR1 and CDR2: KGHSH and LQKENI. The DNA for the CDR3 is TGTGCCAGCTCACCAACCTTAGGCCAGCGGGGGGACAATGAGCAGTTCTTC. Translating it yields CASSPTLGQRGDNEQFF.

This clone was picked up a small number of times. CDR3 in DNA: TGTGCCAGCAGTGAAGTGGCCCAGTGGGGGGGGAATGAAAAACTGTTTTTT. It yields the protein CASSEVAQWGGNEKLFF. V and J are TRBV6-1 and TRBJ1-4; possible D gene TRBD1, 5 bases. The CDR3 has 17 residues. CDR1 MNHNS and CDR2 SASEGT come from the germline V gene. Trimming left V 1 base short and J 5 bases short, with 17 bases between.

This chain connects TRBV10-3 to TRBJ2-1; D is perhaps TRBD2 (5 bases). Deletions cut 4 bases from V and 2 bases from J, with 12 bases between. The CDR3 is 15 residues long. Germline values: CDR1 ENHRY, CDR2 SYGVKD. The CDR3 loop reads CAISAGTDPYNEQFF. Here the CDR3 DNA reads TGTGCCATCAGTGCGGGAACTGACCCCTACAATGAGCAGTTCTTC.

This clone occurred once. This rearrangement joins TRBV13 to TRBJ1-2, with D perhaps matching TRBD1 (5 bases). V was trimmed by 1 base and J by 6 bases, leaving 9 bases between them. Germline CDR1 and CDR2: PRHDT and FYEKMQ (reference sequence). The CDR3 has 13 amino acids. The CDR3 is CASSLAREDGYTF. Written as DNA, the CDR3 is TGTGCCAGCAGCTTAGCCAGGGAAGATGGCTACACCTTC.

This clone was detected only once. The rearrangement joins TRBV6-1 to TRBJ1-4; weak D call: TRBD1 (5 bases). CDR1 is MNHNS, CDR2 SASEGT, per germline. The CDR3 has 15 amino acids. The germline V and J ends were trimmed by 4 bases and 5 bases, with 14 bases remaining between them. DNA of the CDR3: TGTGCCAGCAGTGTGCAATCCGGACACAATGAAAAACTGTTTTTT. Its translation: CASSVQSGHNEKLFF.

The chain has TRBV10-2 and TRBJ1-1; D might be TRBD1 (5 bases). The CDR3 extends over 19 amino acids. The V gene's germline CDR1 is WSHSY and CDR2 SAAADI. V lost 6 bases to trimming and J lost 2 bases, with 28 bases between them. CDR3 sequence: CASRFPSYRRGVDNTEAFF. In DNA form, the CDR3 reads TGCGCCAGCAGATTTCCGAGCTATCGTCGGGGGGTAGATAACACTGAAGCTTTCTTT.